This T cell receptor (beta chain) appears in the sequencing data of a study of blood T cells in healthy people across ages. Study findings and constraints: A roughly linear fall in TCR beta diversity per million T cells was seen with increasing age. Conclusively comparing naive with antigen-experienced cells was impossible with unsorted PBMCs. Relative to aged donors, long-lived donors carried more naive CD4+ cells and displayed higher diversity.

Germline trimming cut 4 bases from V and 0 bases from J; bases unmatched to any gene: 6. This CDR3 has 15 amino acids. Germline assignment: CDR1 SGHRS and CDR2 YFSETQ. In this sample, this clonotype turned up a few times. Its antigen remains unknown. Then a second PCR, running roughly 7 to 11 cycles, was carried out with a sample-barcoded 5' primer and a J-beta primer mix. Researchers report that a template-switch adaptor with 12 random nucleotides tagged each cDNA molecule. From the 5' RACE reads, TCRdb called clonotypes with MiXCR, one entry per CDR3 protein. The sample carries 790,000 or so distinct CDR3 sequences, around three fifths recorded once.

This sequence joins TRBV5-1 and TRBJ2-5, with TRBD2 matching over 7 bases. The TCR was taken from a man in his forties or fifties in good health. Material for sequencing was blood. The CDR3 region is CASSRGGSNQETQYF. Written as DNA, the CDR3 is TGCGCCAGCAGCAGGGGAGGGTCGAACCAAGAGACCCAGTACTTC.